The source of this TCR beta chain is a study of T cells expressing NK-cell markers. The study's findings and limits: The leading position in the CD3+CD56-NKG2C+ fraction of a handful of donors also went to these clonotypes.

Comments on this clonotype: No antigen is known for it.

TCR beta cDNA was made by 5'RACE template switching with UMIs. TCRdb re-analyzed the 5' RACE reads; it lists each CDR3 protein once, without DNA. This sample contains roughly 350,000 distinct CDR3 sequences. Germline-derived CDR1 and CDR2 are LGHNT and FRNRAP. This CDR3 is built from 15 residues. The V gene is TRBV12-5, the J gene TRBJ2-3; the TCRdb D gene call, TRBD1, has no DNA to confirm it. This clonotype originated in a man between 18 and 69 years old in good health. The sample comprised blood T cells: a sorted CD56 or NKG2C T cell subset, CD4+ or CD8+ T cells, or bulk PBMC T cells (not recorded which). CDR3 sequence reads: CASGAGAGWTDTQYF.